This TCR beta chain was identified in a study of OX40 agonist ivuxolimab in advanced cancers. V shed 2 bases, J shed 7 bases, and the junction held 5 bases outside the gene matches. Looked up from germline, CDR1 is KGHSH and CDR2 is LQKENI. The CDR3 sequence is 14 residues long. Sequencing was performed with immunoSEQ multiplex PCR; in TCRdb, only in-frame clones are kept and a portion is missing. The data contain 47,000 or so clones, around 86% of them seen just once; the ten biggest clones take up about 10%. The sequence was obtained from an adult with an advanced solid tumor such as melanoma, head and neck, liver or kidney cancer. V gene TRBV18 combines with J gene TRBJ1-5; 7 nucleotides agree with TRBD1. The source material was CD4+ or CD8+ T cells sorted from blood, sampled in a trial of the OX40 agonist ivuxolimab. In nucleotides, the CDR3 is TGTGCCAGCTCACCAGAGGGGGCCCGGCAGCCCCAGCATTTT. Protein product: CASSPEGARQPQHF. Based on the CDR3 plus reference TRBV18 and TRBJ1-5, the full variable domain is NAGVMQNPRHLVRRRGQEARLRCSPMKGHSHVYWYRQLPEEGLKFMVYLQKENIIDESGMPKERFSAEFPKEGPSILRIQQVVRGDSAAYFCASSPEGARQPQHFGDGTRLSIL.